This TCR beta chain was obtained from a study of cytomegalovirus exposure and HLA in healthy donors. Study overall: Among the approximately 400 donors who were genotyped, roughly 86% fell in the genetic ancestry cluster that is associated with self-reported Caucasian donors.

Remarks on this clone: What it binds is not known.

The V gene's germline CDR1 is KGHSH and CDR2 LQKENI. Unmatched junction bases numbered 3, after V lost 2 bases and J lost 4 bases. This CDR3 spans 14 amino acids. Regarding the study as a whole: A later analysis found most CMV-associated TCR beta chains apparently HLA-restricted. The study listed around 150 cytomegalovirus-associated TCR beta chains.

PCR was performed using 60 Vbeta and 13 Jbeta primers. Method: immunoSEQ multiplex PCR; TCRdb's copy keeps in-frame clones and lacks some. Among 80,000 to 90,000 clones, approximately 80% were seen once, and the ten largest hold 1.5% to 2%. The sample was PBMCs. The source is a woman younger than 45 in good health and CMV-seronegative. V is TRBV18 and J is TRBJ1-2; 8 bases are shared with TRBD1. For the CDR3, the DNA is TGTGCCAGCTCACCAGGGACAGGCCTCTATGGCTACACCTTC. Its translation is CASSPGTGLYGYTF. Together with reference TRBV18 and TRBJ1-2, the CDR3 gives the full variable domain: NAGVMQNPRHLVRRRGQEARLRCSPMKGHSHVYWYRQLPEEGLKFMVYLQKENIIDESGMPKERFSAEFPKEGPSILRIQQVVRGDSAAYFCASSPGTGLYGYTFGSGTRLTVV.